This T cell receptor beta chain was sequenced for a study of cytomegalovirus exposure and HLA in healthy donors. Germline CDR1 LNHDA, CDR2 SQIVND (reference sequence). The CDR3 contains 13 residues. Losses at the gene ends were 7 bases for V and 8 bases for J; bases not matched to a gene: 7. Produced via immunoSEQ multiplex PCR; TCRdb's table is partial and in-frame only. The sample shows around 250,000 clones, 90% of them seen only once. This clone was picked up a small number of times. This TCR came from a woman under 30 in good health and CMV-seronegative. Sequenced sample: PBMCs. The chain is built from TRBV19 and TRBJ1-4; 7 bases align to TRBD1. For the CDR3, the DNA is TGTGCCAGTAAAGGGGGCGCAAGAGAAAAACTGTTTTTT. Amino acids: CASKGGAREKLFF. The variable domain in full, with the rest retrieved from reference TRBV19 and TRBJ1-4, is DGGITQSPKYLFRKEGQNVTLSCEQNLNHDAMYWYRQDPGQGLRLIYYSQIVNDFQKGDIAEGYSVSREKKESFPLTVTSAQKNPTAFYLCASKGGAREKLFFGSGTQLSVL.